The 17 T cell receptor beta chains below all came from one sample that was sequenced in a study of blood T cell repertoires in COVID-19. Repertoires were generated with immunoSEQ multiplex PCR, while TCRdb's copy carries only in-frame clones and drops some. In the table there are 75,000 to 80,000 clones, about nine tenths of which are singletons. Material: peripheral blood. These receptors were taken from a human donor in a cohort sampled during active COVID-19.

This chain uses TRBV4-1 with TRBJ2-7; D is perhaps TRBD2 (6 bases). Germline V gives CDR1 MGHRA, CDR2 YSYEKL. The CDR3 has 14 amino acids. V lost 2 bases to trimming and J lost 6 bases, with 14 bases between them. The CDR3 DNA follows: TGCGCCAGCAGCCAATATAGCGGAGTAAGCGAGCAGTACTTC. The encoded protein is CASSQYSGVSEQYF.

The J gene is TRBJ2-3, the V gene TRBV20-1; no definite D call. V was pared by 6 bases and J by 2 bases, with 6 bases between. The CDR3 is 11 residues long. CDR1 is DFQATT and CDR2 is SNEGSKA in the germline V gene (reference sequence). For the CDR3, the DNA is TGCAGTGCCACTTACACAGATACGCAGTATTTT. Its protein product is CSATYTDTQYF.

This clone was observed a handful of times. This rearrangement joins TRBV5-1 to TRBJ1-6; D is ambiguous. Germline-derived CDR1 and CDR2 are SGHRS and YFSETQ. V dropped 2 bases and J dropped 8 bases, with 17 bases sitting between them. The CDR3 runs to 16 residues. CDR3 sequence: CASSFGPGVGDSPLHF. The CDR3 DNA sequence: TGCGCCAGCAGCTTTGGGCCCGGGGTTGGGGATTCACCCCTCCACTTT.

The J gene is TRBJ1-1, the V gene TRBV18, with 10 bases matching TRBD1. The V gene's germline CDR1 is KGHSH and CDR2 LQKENI. The V and J ends lost 5 bases and 4 bases, in that order; junction bases with no gene match: 7. This CDR3 has 15 residues. CDR3 protein: CASSFRQGATTEAFF. The CDR3 bases are TGTGCCAGCTCATTCCGACAGGGGGCTACCACTGAAGCTTTCTTT.

The chain uses TRBV9 and TRBJ2-1; D ambiguous. The CDR3 totals 17 residues. V was trimmed by 0 bases and J by 8 bases, leaving 21 bases between them. Looked up from germline, CDR1 is SGDLS and CDR2 is YYNGEE. As DNA, the CDR3 is TGTGCCAGCAGCGTAGGTCTCCTGGGCAGCTTTGCGTATGAGCAGTTCTTC. Residues: CASSVGLLGSFAYEQFF.

The J gene is TRBJ2-3, the V gene TRBV7-3; 11 bases are shared with TRBD2. Per the germline V gene, CDR1 is SGHTA and CDR2 is FQGTGA. The CDR3 runs to 16 residues. Losses at the gene ends were 3 bases for V and 6 bases for J; bases not matched to a gene: 8. As DNA, the CDR3 is TGTGCCAGCAGCTTGACTAGCGGGGTATCTCGGGATACGCAGTATTTT. This sequence encodes CASSLTSGVSRDTQYF. The full variable domain, rest sourced from reference TRBV7-3 and TRBJ2-3, is GAGVSQTPSNKVTEKGKYVELRCDPISGHTALYWYRQSLGQGPEFLIYFQGTGAADDSGLPNDRFFAVRPEGSVSTLKIQRTERGDSAVYLCASSLTSGVSRDTQYFGPGTRLTVL.

The rearrangement links TRBV19 to TRBJ1-1, with 10 bases aligning to TRBD1. Trimming cost V 6 bases and J 4 bases; bases outside gene matches: 5. This CDR3 comprises 14 residues. The germline V gene encodes CDR1 LNHDA and CDR2 SQIVND (reference sequence). The CDR3 coding sequence is TGTGCCAGTAGGAGCTGGACAGGGGGCACTGAAGCTTTCTTT. Amino acid sequence: CASRSWTGGTEAFF.

The V and J genes are TRBV7-9 and TRBJ2-7, with 9 nucleotides matching TRBD2. Germline V gene lookup returns CDR1 SEHNR and CDR2 FQNEAQ (reference sequence). Trimming cost V 2 bases and J 7 bases; bases outside gene matches: 9. The CDR3 is 15 residues long. The CDR3 DNA reads as TGTGCCAGCAGCTTAAGGTCTAGCGGGAATCTAGAGCAGTACTTC. This codes for CASSLRSSGNLEQYF.

The rearrangement links TRBV10-3 to TRBJ2-2, with 12 bases fitting TRBD2. The J segment lost 5 bases and the V segment lost 5 bases, leaving 3 bases of the junction unmatched. CDR1 ENHRY and CDR2 SYGVKD come from the germline V gene. The CDR3 contains 15 residues. CDR3 bases: TGTGCCATCAGTCCCGGGACTAGCGGGACCGGGGAGCTGTTTTTT. Translated, it gives CAISPGTSGTGELFF.

This chain joins TRBV12-5 and TRBJ2-3; D gene ambiguous. The V and J ends lost 4 bases and 7 bases respectively, with 9 bases between them. Germline V gives CDR1 LGHNT, CDR2 FRNRAP. The CDR3 is 12 amino acids. The CDR3 spells CASGSVLNTQYF. CDR3 sequence (DNA): TGTGCTAGTGGTTCCGTCTTAAATACGCAGTATTTT.

The chain has TRBV7-2 and TRBJ2-7; D is unresolved. The CDR3 extends over 12 amino acids. Trimming pared 3 bases from V and 0 bases from J, leaving 3 bases between. The germline V gene has CDR1 SGHTA and CDR2 FQGNSA. The CDR3 DNA reads TGTGCCAGCAGCTTCAGCTCCTACGAGCAGTACTTC. Protein: CASSFSSYEQYF.

This clone was observed a single time. The CDR3 region has the DNA TGTGCCAGCAAGACACTAGCGGGTGGGACCGGGGAGCTGTTTTTT. Translated, it gives CASKTLAGGTGELFF. The V gene is TRBV7-8, the J gene TRBJ2-2, with 9 bases identical to TRBD2. The CDR3 runs 15 residues. Germline V gives CDR1 SGHVS, CDR2 FQNEAQ. Trimming at V came to 7 bases and at J to 5 bases, leaving 8 bases not matched to a gene.

The chain has TRBV7-8 and TRBJ1-2; D gene unclear. V was trimmed by 1 base and J by 7 bases, leaving 16 bases between them. The CDR3 extends over 15 amino acids. Germline values: CDR1 SGHVS, CDR2 FQNEAQ. The CDR3 nucleotides are TGTGCCAGCAGCTTAGGGCTCGCGGACTTGGGTGGCTACACCTTC. Its translation is CASSLGLADLGGYTF.

The count of this clone is one. V usage is TRBV18 and J usage is TRBJ2-2, with 9 bases identical to TRBD1. CDR3 size: 16 residues. The J segment lost 6 bases and the V segment lost 2 bases, leaving 7 bases of the junction unmatched. CDR1 and CDR2 (germline): KGHSH, LQKENI. CDR3 nucleotides: TGTGCCAGCTCACCATCTACAGGGGGCACCTCCGGGGAGCTGTTTTTT. It encodes CASSPSTGGTSGELFF.

This chain connects TRBV7-9 to TRBJ2-7, with TRBD2 as a possible D gene (6 bases). Between the trimmed V and J ends, which lost 1 base and 2 bases, there was a span of 9 bases. This CDR3 contains 14 residues. In germline, CDR1 is SEHNR, CDR2 FQNEAQ (reference sequence). CDR3 sequence (DNA): TGTGCCAGCAGCTTAGACGCGGGAACCTACGAGCAGTACTTC. It codes for CASSLDAGTYEQYF.

The chain uses TRBV11-3 and TRBJ2-3, with D perhaps TRBD2 (5 bases). The germline V gene has CDR1 SGHNT and CDR2 YENEEA. V was cut by 5 bases and J by 9 bases, with 15 bases left in between. The CDR3 sequence is 13 residues long. CDR3 nucleotide sequence: TGTGCCAGCAGCCAAGGCAGCGGAGACACGCAGTATTTT. Encoded protein: CASSQGSGDTQYF.

This clone is judged medium-sized. The chain has TRBV11-2 and TRBJ2-4; no definite D call. The CDR3 totals 14 residues. Between the trimmed V and J ends, which lost 1 base and 0 bases, there was a span of 4 bases. The germline gives CDR1 SGHAT, CDR2 FQNNGV. The CDR3 loop reads CASSLALAKNIQYF. In nucleotides, the CDR3 is TGTGCCAGCAGCTTAGCACTAGCCAAAAACATTCAGTACTTC.